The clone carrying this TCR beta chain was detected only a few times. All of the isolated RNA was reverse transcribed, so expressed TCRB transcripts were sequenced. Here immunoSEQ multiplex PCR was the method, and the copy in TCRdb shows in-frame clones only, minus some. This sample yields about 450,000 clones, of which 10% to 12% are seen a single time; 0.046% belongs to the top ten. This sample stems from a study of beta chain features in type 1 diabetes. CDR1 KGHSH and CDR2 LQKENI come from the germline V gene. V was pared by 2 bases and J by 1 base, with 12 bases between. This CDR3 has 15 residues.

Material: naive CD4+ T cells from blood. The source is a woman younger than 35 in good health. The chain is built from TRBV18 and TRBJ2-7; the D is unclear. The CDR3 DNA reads TGTGCCAGCTCACCATCGTCCGGGTATTCCTACGAGCAGTACGTC. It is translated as CASSPSSGYSYEQYV.